The next 22 T cell receptor beta chains were all read from a single sample in a study of shared clonotypes between healthy human individuals. Here immunoSEQ multiplex PCR was the method, and the copy in TCRdb shows in-frame clones only, minus some. The repertoire consists of 1.5 million to 2.5 million clones, with about 95% occurring once and the leading ten covering around 1.2%. CD45RO negativity and positive selection for CCR7 defined naive CD8 cells, a population that excluded terminally differentiated effector memory CD45RA+ cells. The source material was naive CD8+ T cells sorted from blood. These receptors came from a man aged 18 to 35 in good health.

The chain links TRBV7-3 to TRBJ2-3, with D perhaps matching TRBD2 (6 bases). Germline V gives CDR1 SGHTA, CDR2 FQGTGA. V lost 3 bases and J lost 5, with 9 bases in between. The CDR3 has 13 residues. Here the CDR3 reads CASSLGGIDTQYF. The CDR3 DNA reads as TGTGCCAGCAGCTTGGGGGGAATAGATACGCAGTATTTT.

The gene calls are TRBV5-6 and TRBJ2-1; no definite D call. CDR3 length: 11 residues. Trimming stripped 2 bases from V and 10 bases from J, with 7 bases between. Germline loops: CDR1 SGHDT, CDR2 YYEEEE. CDR3 nucleotides: TGTGCCAGCAGCTTACCGTACGAGCAGTTCTTC. It yields the protein CASSLPYEQFF.

This chain uses TRBV10-3 with TRBJ2-5; D possibly matches TRBD1 or TRBD2 (6 bases each). CDR1 is ENHRY, CDR2 SYGVKD, per germline. V lost 3 bases and J 4 bases, leaving 9 bases between the germline ends. The CDR3 runs to 13 residues. In nucleotides, the CDR3 is TGTGCCATCAGTGAAGGGGGGCGAGAGACCCAGTACTTC. Translation: CAISEGGRETQYF.

This clone was seen once. J is TRBJ1-1 and V is TRBV12-5, with unresolved D. The germline CDR1 and CDR2 sequences are LGHNT and FRNRAP. CDR3 size: 12 residues. V gave up 5 bases and J gave up 4 bases, with 8 bases separating them. CDR3 coding DNA: TGTGCTAGTGGTGATCCAGGCACTGAAGCTTTCTTT. Residues: CASGDPGTEAFF.

This chain joins TRBV18 and TRBJ2-3; D is unclear. The CDR3 extends over 15 amino acids. V lost 2 bases and J lost 5, with 14 bases in between. The V gene's germline CDR1 is KGHSH and CDR2 LQKENI. DNA of the CDR3: TGTGCCAGCTCACCAACGGAGTGGGTGGGAGATACGCAGTATTTT. Translation gives CASSPTEWVGDTQYF.

This clone was recorded only once. The rearrangement uses TRBV28 and TRBJ2-1, with a tentative D call TRBD2 (5 bases). V lost 3 bases and J lost 6, with 15 bases in between. Germline CDR1 is MDHEN and CDR2 is SYDVKM. The CDR3 runs to 15 residues. CDR3 residues: CASSFRGLGSNEQFF. DNA of the CDR3: TGTGCCAGCAGTTTTCGAGGACTTGGAAGCAATGAGCAGTTCTTC.

The chain combines TRBV9 with TRBJ2-3; 9 positions match TRBD2. The germline CDR1 and CDR2 sequences are SGDLS and YYNGEE. The CDR3 consists of 17 residues. The V and J ends lost 0 bases and 6 bases, in that order; junction bases with no gene match: 11. The chain's CDR3 is CASSVGGLGLAHDTQYF. The CDR3, as DNA: TGTGCCAGCAGCGTAGGTGGTTTGGGACTAGCACACGATACGCAGTATTTT.

This clone was recorded only once. This chain joins TRBV5-8 and TRBJ1-5; D perhaps matches TRBD1 (5 bases). V lost 6 bases and J lost 0, with 10 bases in between. In germline, CDR1 is SGHTS, CDR2 YDEGEE. CDR3 length equals 14 residues. In DNA form, the CDR3 reads TGTGCCAGCACTACAGGTTATAGCAATCAGCCCCAGCATTTT. Protein product: CASTTGYSNQPQHF.

CDR3 in amino acids: CASRGVVDEQFF. CDR3 sequence (DNA): TGCGCCAGCAGGGGGGTCGTGGATGAGCAGTTCTTC. The gene calls are TRBV4-1 and TRBJ2-1; perhaps D is TRBD1 or TRBD2 (5 bases each). V was shortened by 6 bases and J by 8 bases, with 11 bases between the two germline ends. The CDR3 extends over 12 amino acids. Germline loops: CDR1 MGHRA, CDR2 YSYEKL.

The chain recombines TRBV5-1 with TRBJ2-1; D may be TRBD1 (5 bases). Germline V CDR1 and CDR2: SGHRS, YFSETQ. V gave up 0 bases and J gave up 7 bases, with 17 bases separating them. There are 16 residues in the CDR3. In DNA form, the CDR3 reads TGCGCCAGCAGCTTGGGCTACACAGGTCTGGGGAATGAGCAGTTCTTC. It encodes CASSLGYTGLGNEQFF.

The table lists this clone with a count of one. This chain uses TRBV28 with TRBJ2-7; D remains ambiguous. Trimming pared 4 bases from V and 0 bases from J, leaving 10 bases between. The CDR3 spans 14 residues. CDR1 is MDHEN, CDR2 SYDVKM, per germline. CDR3 in DNA: TGTGCCAGCAGTTGGATTTTAAGCTCCTACGAGCAGTACTTC. This gives the protein CASSWILSSYEQYF.

This rearrangement joins TRBV27 to TRBJ1-2, with a possible D match to TRBD1 (6 bases). This CDR3 is 13 amino acids long. Germline V lookup: CDR1 MNHEY, CDR2 SMNVEV (reference sequence). The V end was cut by 5 bases, the J end by 8 bases, with 15 bases between. The DNA of the CDR3 is TGTGCCAGCAGTCGCCTACAGGGAGAAGGCTACACCTTC. It codes for CASSRLQGEGYTF.

The chain uses TRBV5-1 and TRBJ2-3, with D unclear. This CDR3 has 15 amino acids. The germline V and J ends were trimmed by 0 bases and 1 base, with 9 bases remaining between them. The germline V gene has CDR1 SGHRS and CDR2 YFSETQ. Here the CDR3 DNA reads TGCGCCAGCAGCTTGGGGGAAGTTGGCACAGATACGCAGTATTTT. Amino acids: CASSLGEVGTDTQYF.

To note about this clone: Other DNA variants within this sample encode the same CDR3. CDR3 DNA sequence: TGTGCCAGTAGTATCGGGACAGGGGGTTACGAGCAGTACTTC. Translated, it gives CASSIGTGGYEQYF. This rearrangement joins TRBV19 to TRBJ2-7, with 11 positions matching TRBD1. The CDR3 consists of 14 residues. V lost 3 bases and J lost 4; bases outside the gene matches: 2. The germline V gene encodes CDR1 LNHDA and CDR2 SQIVND (reference sequence).

The rearrangement links TRBV18 to TRBJ1-2; a weak D match, TRBD1 (5 bases). The V gene's germline CDR1 is KGHSH and CDR2 LQKENI. This CDR3 is built from 14 residues. Trimming left V 3 bases short and J 2 bases short, with 10 bases between. This chain's CDR3 is CASSPGGDNYGYTF. CDR3 coding DNA: TGTGCCAGCTCACCGGGTGGGGACAACTATGGCTACACCTTC.

The J gene is TRBJ2-1, the V gene TRBV7-9; no reliable D call. The CDR3 contains 11 residues. Deletions cut 6 bases from V and 10 bases from J, with 10 bases between. Germline V gene sequence: CDR1 SEHNR, CDR2 FQNEAQ (reference sequence). The CDR3 coding sequence is TGTGCCAGCAGGATCATAGGGGAGCAGTTCTTC. It encodes CASRIIGEQFF.

This sequence joins TRBV18 and TRBJ2-7, with unresolved D. Looked up from germline, CDR1 is KGHSH and CDR2 is LQKENI. V shed 2 bases and J shed 5 bases, with 22 bases lying between them. The CDR3 sequence is 17 residues long. Here the CDR3 DNA reads TGTGCCAGCTCACCAAGGGATCATTCGGGCCGAACGAACGAGCAGTACTTC. The encoded protein is CASSPRDHSGRTNEQYF. Using reference TRBV18 and TRBJ2-7 for the parts outside the CDR3, the full variable domain is NAGVMQNPRHLVRRRGQEARLRCSPMKGHSHVYWYRQLPEEGLKFMVYLQKENIIDESGMPKERFSAEFPKEGPSILRIQQVVRGDSAAYFCASSPRDHSGRTNEQYFGPGTRLTVT.

The chain couples TRBV6-1 to TRBJ2-5, with D possibly being TRBD1 (6 bases). In germline, CDR1 is MNHNS, CDR2 SASEGT. This CDR3 contains 16 residues. Trimming took off 1 base at V and 1 base at J, with 13 bases between the two ends. CDR3 region: CASSEEPGAPQETQYF. The CDR3 bases are TGTGCCAGCAGTGAAGAGCCAGGGGCCCCCCAAGAGACCCAGTACTTC.

The chain is built from TRBV6-5 and TRBJ1-1, with TRBD1 identical over 10 bases. J was trimmed by 10 bases and V by 0 bases; bases with no gene match: 2. The CDR3 spans 13 residues. Germline V gene sequence: CDR1 MNHEY, CDR2 SVGAGI. The CDR3 DNA sequence: TGTGCCAGCAGTTACTCGGGGACAGGGGTAGCTTTCTTT. Translating it yields CASSYSGTGVAFF.

The chain is built from TRBV4-1 and TRBJ1-1, with D possibly being TRBD1 (5 bases). This CDR3 is 16 amino acids long. Looked up from germline, CDR1 is MGHRA and CDR2 is YSYEKL. V shed 0 bases and J shed 0 bases, with 11 bases lying between them. The CDR3 DNA reads as TGCGCCAGCAGCCAAGATTGGGGCAGGATGAACACTGAAGCTTTCTTT. Encoded protein: CASSQDWGRMNTEAFF.

Comment on this clone: This same CDR3 is encoded by further DNA sequences in the sample. V usage is TRBV13 and J usage is TRBJ2-1; 13 bases are a match to TRBD2. In germline, CDR1 is PRHDT, CDR2 FYEKMQ (reference sequence). This CDR3 contains 15 residues. The junction had 3 bases not matched to a gene; V was cut back by 5 bases and J by 5 bases. The CDR3 here is CASSPGLAGDNEQFF. The CDR3 DNA is TGTGCCAGCAGCCCTGGACTAGCGGGAGACAATGAGCAGTTCTTC.

This chain connects TRBV9 to TRBJ1-5, with D possibly being TRBD1 (5 bases). The V end was cut by 0 bases, the J end by 7 bases, with 14 bases between. In germline, CDR1 is SGDLS, CDR2 YYNGEE. The CDR3 is 15 amino acids. CDR3 protein: CASSVDDSLAQPQHF. The CDR3 region has the DNA TGTGCCAGCAGCGTAGATGACAGTCTAGCGCAGCCCCAGCATTTT.